This TCR beta chain emerged from a study of shared clonotypes between healthy human individuals. Germline CDR1 SEHNR, CDR2 FQNEAQ (reference sequence). The CDR3 runs 17 residues. The J segment lost 1 base and the V segment lost 1 base, leaving 9 bases of the junction unmatched. Selected positively for CCR7 and CD45RO-negative, naive CD8 cells excluded terminally differentiated effector memory CD45RA+ cells. About this clone itself: Its antigen is still unknown.

Genomic DNA (from each subset) was split evenly across several immunoSEQ plates. Libraries were prepared by immunoSEQ multiplex PCR; TCRdb keeps only in-frame clonotypes and omits some of them. Here the sample spans some 2 million clones, around 96% being singletons. Notes on the study in general: Across four donors, naive CD4 shared around 5.1%, naive CD8 more than 3%, memory CD4 roughly 2.2%, memory CD8 about 0.38%. Sequencing depth was a factor that was expected to affect clonotype sharing among donors. Estimated richness was generally greater in naive than memory subsets.

Input material: naive CD8+ T cells sorted from blood. The source is a man between 18 and 35 years old in good health. This chain connects TRBV7-9 to TRBJ2-7; 8 bases agree with TRBD1. CDR3 amino acids: CASSLDLGQAYSYEQYF. The CDR3 bases are TGTGCCAGCAGCTTAGACCTGGGACAGGCCTATTCCTACGAGCAGTACTTC.